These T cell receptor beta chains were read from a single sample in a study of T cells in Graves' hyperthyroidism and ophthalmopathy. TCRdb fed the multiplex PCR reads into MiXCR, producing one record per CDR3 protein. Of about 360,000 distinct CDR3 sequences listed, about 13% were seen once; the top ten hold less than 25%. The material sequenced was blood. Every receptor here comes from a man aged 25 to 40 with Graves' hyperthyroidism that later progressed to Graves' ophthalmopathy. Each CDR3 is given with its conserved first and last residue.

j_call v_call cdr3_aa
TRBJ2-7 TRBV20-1 CSARESGLPYEQYF
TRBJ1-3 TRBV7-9 CASSLGSAGNTIYF
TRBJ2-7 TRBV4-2 CASSQDPRGGRDEQYF
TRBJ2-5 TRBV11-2 CASSNSHRDRVKETQYF
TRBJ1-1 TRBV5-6 CASRKRTLRMNTEAFF
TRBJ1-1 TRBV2 CASSVQGPGEAFF
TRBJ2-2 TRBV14 CASSPDRGRVGELFF
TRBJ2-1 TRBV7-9 CASSLFRGGYNEQFF
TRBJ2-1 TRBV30 CAWTGVRTNEQFF
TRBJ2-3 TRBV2 CASSDGLAGDSTDTQYF
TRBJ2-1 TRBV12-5 CASGLVPQVNEQFF
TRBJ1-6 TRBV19 CASSMQGGISPLHF
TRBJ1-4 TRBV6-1 CASSGRIAPTNEKLFF
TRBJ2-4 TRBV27 CASSSIAVAKNIQYF
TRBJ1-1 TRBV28 CASSSKPGRKEAFF
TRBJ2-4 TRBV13 CASSRSGSLGNIQYF
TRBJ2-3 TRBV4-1 CASSHHPSGNPDTQYF
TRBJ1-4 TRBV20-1 CSAVGQGGEKLFF
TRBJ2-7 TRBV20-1 CSARGGDRGGFLEQYF
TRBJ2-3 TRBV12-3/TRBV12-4 CASSLVWAGGPDTQYF
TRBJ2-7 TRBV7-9 CASKNLQGEQYF
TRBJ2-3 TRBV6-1 CASSPLGLAGGLTQGDTQYF
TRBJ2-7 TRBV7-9 CASRMGQNYYEQYF
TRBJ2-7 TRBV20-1 CSARDLIAGESYEQYF
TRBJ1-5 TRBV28 CASKGAEQPQHF
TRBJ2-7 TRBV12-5 CASGFGQYEQYF
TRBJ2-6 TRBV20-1 CSASPIIRVAGANVLTF
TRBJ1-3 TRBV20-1 CSVNEGGLGNTIYF
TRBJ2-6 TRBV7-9 CASRKSASGANVLTF
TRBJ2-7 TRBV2 CASRAGTWTQSTYEQYF
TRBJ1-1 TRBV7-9 CASSSLWGASGAFF
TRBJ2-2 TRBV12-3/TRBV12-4 CASRPWGRVNTGELFF
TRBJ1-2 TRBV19 CASKGTGRGYTF
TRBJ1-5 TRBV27 CASKIEAGSNQPQHF
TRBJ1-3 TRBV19 CASTMEPSGNTIYF
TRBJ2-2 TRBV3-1 CASSSRANTGELFF
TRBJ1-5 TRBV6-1 CASSQQGSGQPQHF
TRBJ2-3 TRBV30 CAWSSYAYTDTQYF
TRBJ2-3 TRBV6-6 CASSYSVAEGSTDTQYF
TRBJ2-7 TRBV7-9 CASRTGGYEQYF
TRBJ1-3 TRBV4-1 CASSQDNDRAGYTIYF
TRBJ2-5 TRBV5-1 CASSLEGQGQYF
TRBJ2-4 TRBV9 CASSVGLGGGLGIQYF
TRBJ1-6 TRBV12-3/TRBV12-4 CASTARSSYNSPLHF
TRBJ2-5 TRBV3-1 CASSRGGEGETQYF
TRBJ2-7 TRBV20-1 CSASAGTPGWSYEQYF